A single sample is the source of the 25 T cell receptor beta chains below, sequenced in a study of blood T cells in healthy people across ages. Combining a sample-barcoded 5' primer with a J-beta primer mix, a second PCR ran for roughly 7 to 12 cycles. MiXCR, run by TCRdb on the 5' RACE reads, gives a single entry per CDR3 protein. This table holds roughly 650,000 distinct CDR3 sequences, approximately 30% found once. The sequenced material came from blood. These receptors all stem from a woman of 80 years or more in good health.

This clonotype was seen many times. The rearrangement links TRBV4-3 to TRBJ2-5; D may correspond to TRBD1 or TRBD2 (5 bases each). Trimming removed 3 bases at V and 1 base at J, with 12 bases between. The CDR3 covers 15 residues. CDR1 is LGHNA, CDR2 YSLEER, per germline. The CDR3 region is CASSHSRGTQETQYF. The CDR3 DNA reads TGCGCCAGCAGCCATAGTCGAGGGACCCAAGAGACCCAGTACTTC.

This clonotype showed up many times. The genes are TRBV6-2 or TRBV6-3 and TRBJ1-2; D is perhaps TRBD1 (5 bases). The CDR3 length is 13 residues. CDR1 is MNHEY, CDR2 SVGEGT, per germline. V was cut by 2 bases and J by 2 bases, with 6 bases left in between. In DNA form, the CDR3 reads TGTGCCAGCAGTTACCGACAGAACTATGGCTACACCTTC. Amino acid sequence: CASSYRQNYGYTF.

This clonotype was seen ten or more times. V is TRBV5-1 and J is TRBJ2-5; 8 bases are a match to TRBD2. The CDR3 runs 16 residues. V was clipped by 7 bases and J by 2 bases; unmatched bases: 13. Per the germline V gene, CDR1 is SGHRS and CDR2 is YFSETQ. CDR3 loop: CASRSGSGGEQETQYF. The CDR3 DNA follows: TGCGCCAGCCGATCAGGGTCCGGGGGGGAACAAGAGACCCAGTACTTC.

This clonotype was detected only a few times. V usage is TRBV7-9 and J usage is TRBJ2-4; possibly TRBD1 for D (6 bases). Germline V gives CDR1 SEHNR, CDR2 FQNEAQ (reference sequence). The V and J ends lost 6 bases and 6 bases respectively, with 15 bases between them. The CDR3 contains 14 residues. The CDR3, as DNA: TGTGCCAGCAGTTCGAGGACAGAGAGAAACATTCAGTACTTC. It codes for CASSSRTERNIQYF.

This clonotype was observed many times. J is TRBJ2-7 and V is TRBV2, with TRBD1 identical over 10 bases. V was pared by 8 bases and J by 2 bases, with 6 bases of the junction left unmatched. Germline V CDR1 and CDR2: SNHLY, FYNNEI. The CDR3 sequence is 14 residues long. CDR3 region: CASARDRGTYEQYF. The CDR3 coding sequence is TGTGCCAGCGCTAGGGACAGGGGAACCTACGAGCAGTACTTC.

Points on this clonotype: At one end, the junction sequence differs from germline, possibly due to a read error. The chain employs TRBV27 and TRBJ1-6; D gene ambiguous. This CDR3 has 12 residues. CDR1 MNHEY and CDR2 SMNVEV come from the germline V gene (reference sequence). DNA of the CDR3: TGTGCCAGCAGTTTGGTCGGTTCACCCCTCTACTTT. It yields the protein CASSLVGSPLYF.

The chain combines TRBV28 with TRBJ1-5; a possible D gene is TRBD1 (6 bases). Between the trimmed V and J ends, which lost 6 bases and 7 bases, there was a span of 16 bases. This CDR3 is 14 amino acids long. CDR1 and CDR2 from the germline V gene are MDHEN and SYDVKM. The CDR3 DNA is TGTGCCAGCAGCCAACCAGGGGAGAGGCAGCCCCAGCATTTT. Translating gives CASSQPGERQPQHF.

The chain combines TRBV20-1 with TRBJ2-1; D might be TRBD1 (6 bases). V lost 0 bases and J 4 bases, leaving 13 bases between the germline ends. The CDR3 spans 15 residues. CDR1 and CDR2 (germline): DFQATT, SNEGSKA (reference sequence). The CDR3 spells CSARDPVRGYNEQFF. In nucleotides, the CDR3 is TGCAGTGCTAGAGATCCCGTTAGGGGGTACAATGAGCAGTTCTTC.

The table lists this clonotype with many counts. This chain uses TRBV6-2 or TRBV6-3 with TRBJ1-2, with D perhaps matching TRBD1 (5 bases). With 6 bases removed from V and 5 bases from J, the gap between germline ends came to 10 bases. The CDR3 is 12 amino acids. The germline V gene encodes CDR1 MNHEY and CDR2 SVGEGT. The CDR3 DNA is TGTGCCAGCAGCTGGGGCGCATATGGCTACACCTTC. It yields the protein CASSWGAYGYTF.

This clonotype was counted many times. In DNA form, the CDR3 reads TGTGCCAGCAGTCCGGTTACCAGCACAGATACGCAGTATTTT. Amino acids: CASSPVTSTDTQYF. The rearrangement links TRBV12-3 or TRBV12-4 to TRBJ2-3, with D hard to call. The CDR3 spans 14 residues. Trimming shortened V by 5 bases and J by 0 bases, and 9 bases separated the two germline ends.

This clonotype was detected only a few times. The chain recombines TRBV5-6 with TRBJ2-7; 9 bases are a match to TRBD1. CDR3 length: 13 amino acids. Trimming cost V 7 bases and J 5 bases; bases outside gene matches: 7. Germline V gene lookup returns CDR1 SGHDT and CDR2 YYEEEE. This chain's CDR3 is CASGWGQGDEQYF. The DNA of the CDR3 is TGTGCCAGCGGCTGGGGACAGGGCGACGAGCAGTACTTC.

V and J are TRBV7-2 and TRBJ2-7, with D possibly being TRBD1 (7 bases). Germline V lookup: CDR1 SGHTA, CDR2 FQGNSA. V gave up 2 bases and J gave up 2 bases, with 13 bases separating them. The CDR3 runs to 15 residues. CDR3 nucleotides: TGTGCCAGCAGCTTATCGGAGGGGGCCCCCTACGAGCAGTACTTC. This sequence encodes CASSLSEGAPYEQYF.

This clonotype was seen at least ten times. The rearrangement joins TRBV7-2 to TRBJ2-7, with D possibly called TRBD1 or TRBD2 (5 bases each). The germline V and J ends were trimmed by 1 base and 7 bases, with 11 bases remaining between them. The germline V gene has CDR1 SGHTA and CDR2 FQGNSA. The CDR3 has 13 amino acids. As DNA, the CDR3 is TGTGCCAGCAGCTTAGTACGGGGCGGAGAGCAGTACTTC. Protein sequence: CASSLVRGGEQYF.

This clonotype appeared many times. This chain uses TRBV7-8 with TRBJ2-1; TRBD1 matches 8 bases. CDR1 and CDR2 (germline): SGHVS, FQNEAQ. The CDR3 totals 14 residues. Trimming cost V 5 bases and J 9 bases; bases outside gene matches: 9. In DNA, the CDR3 is TGTGCCAGCAGCCGGGGACAGGTCGGCGGTGAGCAGTTCTTC. This codes for CASSRGQVGGEQFF.

This clonotype was counted many times. In DNA form, the CDR3 reads TGCAGTGCTAGACTAGCCCCTGGATCAAAAGAGCAGTACTTC. It yields the protein CSARLAPGSKEQYF. The chain has TRBV20-1 and TRBJ2-7, with a tentative D call TRBD2 (5 bases). The V end lost 2 bases, the J end lost 7 bases, and 18 bases lay between the germline ends. This CDR3 contains 14 residues. Looked up from germline, CDR1 is DFQATT and CDR2 is SNEGSKA (reference sequence).

This clonotype came up many times. For the CDR3, the DNA is TGTGCCACCAGCACGGACAGGAATACCTACGAGCAGTACTTC. It encodes CATSTDRNTYEQYF. This chain connects TRBV15 to TRBJ2-7; 7 bases line up with TRBD1. CDR3 size: 14 residues. The J segment lost 2 bases and the V segment lost 4 bases, leaving 5 bases of the junction unmatched. Looked up from germline, CDR1 is LNHNV and CDR2 is YYDKDF (reference sequence).

The chain links TRBV20-1 to TRBJ1-3, with D unresolved. Trimming cost V 5 bases and J 0 bases, with 8 bases left between them. Germline V gene lookup returns CDR1 DFQATT and CDR2 SNEGSKA (reference sequence). CDR3 size: 13 residues. CDR3 coding DNA: TGCAGTGCTTTCCCCCACTCTGGAAACACCATATATTTT. Its translation: CSAFPHSGNTIYF.

This clonotype was found many times. CDR3 in DNA: TGTGCCAGCAGCCGTACCTCCGGGACAGCCCAAGAGACCCAGTACTTC. Protein sequence: CASSRTSGTAQETQYF. The chain couples TRBV11-1 to TRBJ2-5; 7 nucleotides agree with TRBD1. J gave up 1 base and V 5 bases, and 10 bases lay outside the gene matches. This CDR3 comprises 16 residues. Germline CDR1 SGHAT, CDR2 FQDESV (reference sequence).

This clonotype was picked up many times. V gene TRBV10-3 combines with J gene TRBJ1-2, with a tentative D call TRBD1 (6 bases). The V end lost 6 bases, the J end lost 8 bases, and 16 bases lay between the germline ends. This CDR3 spans 13 amino acids. Germline values: CDR1 ENHRY, CDR2 SYGVKD. The chain's CDR3 is CAIRGQLNGGYTF. The CDR3 DNA follows: TGTGCCATCAGGGGACAACTAAACGGGGGCTACACCTTC.

This clonotype was detected only a few times. This rearrangement joins TRBV19 to TRBJ2-7; D tentatively reads TRBD1 or TRBD2 (6 bases each). CDR1 is LNHDA, CDR2 SQIVND, per germline (reference sequence). The CDR3 sequence is 14 residues long. V was cut by 9 bases and J by 1 base, with 16 bases left in between. CDR3 residues: CASAEGDSSYEQYF. The CDR3 bases are TGTGCCAGCGCCGAGGGGGACTCTTCCTACGAGCAGTACTTC.

The chain recombines TRBV29-1 with TRBJ1-2, with 9 nucleotides matching TRBD1. Germline CDR1 and CDR2: SQVTM and ANQGSEA. V lost 5 bases and J lost 10; bases outside the gene matches: 11. There are 13 residues in the CDR3. The DNA of the CDR3 is TGCAGCGTTCGTAACCGGACAGGGGCGTACTACACCTTC. Its protein is CSVRNRTGAYYTF. Together with reference TRBV29-1 and TRBJ1-2, the CDR3 gives the full variable domain: SAVISQKPSRDICQRGTSLTIQCQVDSQVTMMFWYRQQPGQSLTLIATANQGSEATYESGFVIDKFPISRPNLTFSTLTVSNMSPEDSSIYLCSVRNRTGAYYTFGSGTRLTVV.

This clonotype was counted ten times or more. The chain uses TRBV7-2 and TRBJ2-1; the match to TRBD2 covers 12 bases. Germline CDR1 and CDR2: SGHTA and FQGNSA. The CDR3 has 14 residues. V lost 5 bases, J lost 9 bases, and 5 bases stayed unmatched. Here the CDR3 DNA reads TGTGCCAGCAGCGTCCTAGCGGGGGGGGGTGAGCAGTTCTTC. As protein: CASSVLAGGGEQFF.

In this sample, this clonotype turned up many times. This rearrangement joins TRBV20-1 to TRBJ2-1; 9 nucleotides agree with TRBD2. The J segment lost 7 bases and the V segment lost 1 base, leaving 11 bases of the junction unmatched. Looked up from germline, CDR1 is DFQATT and CDR2 is SNEGSKA (reference sequence). The CDR3 spans 16 residues. The chain's CDR3 is CSARALGSGGFNEQFF. The CDR3 DNA reads as TGCAGTGCTAGAGCCCTGGGTAGCGGGGGTTTTAATGAGCAGTTCTTC.

In this sample, this clonotype turned up many times. V usage is TRBV4-3 and J usage is TRBJ1-5; D gene ambiguous. Trimming pared 0 bases from V and 3 bases from J, leaving 3 bases between. Germline V gene sequence: CDR1 LGHNA, CDR2 YSLEER. The CDR3 is 13 amino acids. The CDR3 nucleotides are TGCGCCAGCAGCCAAGATGTCAATCAGCCCCAGCATTTT. Protein product: CASSQDVNQPQHF.

The chain uses TRBV7-2 and TRBJ2-5; the D is unclear. V was clipped by 5 bases and J by 0 bases, with 16 bases between them. The germline CDR1 and CDR2 sequences are SGHTA and FQGNSA. This CDR3 is built from 16 residues. The CDR3 DNA follows: TGTGCCAGCAGCCCCAACTACGGTAGATACCAAGAGACCCAGTACTTC. As protein: CASSPNYGRYQETQYF.